Below, 16 T cell receptor beta chains from the same sample are listed, as sequenced in a study of early T cells in non-severe SARS-CoV-2 infection. TCRdb re-analysed the 5' RACE reads in MiXCR, keeping a single row per CDR3 protein. The sample contains about 26,000 distinct CDR3 sequences, roughly 5.4% of which appear only once. Source material: whole blood. All receptors derive from an adult who was a healthcare worker with PCR-confirmed SARS-CoV-2 infection or an uninfected control (not recorded which).

V and J are TRBV2 and TRBJ2-7; D not resolved. Between the trimmed V and J ends, which lost 4 bases and 3 bases, there was a span of 13 bases. Germline CDR1 is SNHLY and CDR2 is FYNNEI. CDR3 length: 14 residues. In nucleotides, the CDR3 is TGTGCCAGCAGTGTACACGGTGGGGACTACGAGCAGTACTTC. Translating gives CASSVHGGDYEQYF.

Many counts were recorded for this clonotype. The rearrangement uses TRBV13 and TRBJ2-3; possibly TRBD1 for D (5 bases). Germline assignment: CDR1 PRHDT and CDR2 FYEKMQ (reference sequence). The CDR3 sequence is 16 residues long. V lost 0 bases to trimming and J lost 2 bases, with 12 bases between them. CDR3 bases: TGTGCCAGCAGCTTAGGTGGGCAGGGTCCCACAGATACGCAGTATTTT. Translating it yields CASSLGGQGPTDTQYF.

The V and J genes are TRBV12-3 or TRBV12-4 and TRBJ2-7; D is tentatively TRBD1 or TRBD2 (5 bases each). This CDR3 contains 14 residues. Between the trimmed V and J ends, which lost 3 bases and 4 bases, there was a span of 13 bases. DNA of the CDR3: TGTGCCAGCAGTTTTAGGGGTCCGGGGTACGAGCAGTACTTC. As protein: CASSFRGPGYEQYF.

V and J are TRBV20-1 and TRBJ2-5, with TRBD1 matching 9 bases. CDR1 is DFQATT and CDR2 is SNEGSKA in the germline V gene (reference sequence). This CDR3 contains 14 residues. With 6 bases clipped from V and 5 bases from J, the junction kept 10 bases outside the gene matches. CDR3 DNA sequence: TGCAGTGCCCCGACAGGGGGTCGGAGGGAGACCCAGTACTTC. This sequence encodes CSAPTGGRRETQYF.

This clonotype was found many times. V is TRBV24-1 and J is TRBJ1-5, with 8 bases that match TRBD1. Germline V gene sequence: CDR1 KGHDR, CDR2 SFDVKD. This CDR3 is 13 amino acids long. The V and J ends lost 9 bases and 3 bases, in that order; junction bases with no gene match: 3. CDR3 protein: CATQDRVNQPQHF. Written as DNA, the CDR3 is TGTGCCACCCAGGACAGGGTCAATCAGCCCCAGCATTTT.

This clonotype appeared many times. The rearrangement joins TRBV6-6 to TRBJ1-6; the D is unclear. This CDR3 spans 14 amino acids. CDR1 and CDR2 from the germline V gene are MNHNY and SVGAGI (reference sequence). With 2 bases removed from V and 7 bases from J, the gap between germline ends came to 9 bases. The CDR3 bases are TGTGCCAGCAGTTACGCTCCTTTGAATTCACCCCTCCACTTT. Translation gives CASSYAPLNSPLHF.

At least ten counts were recorded for this clonotype. The chain recombines TRBV5-1 with TRBJ1-1; D not resolved. The CDR3 is 13 residues long. V dropped 4 bases and J dropped 1 base, with 8 bases sitting between them. CDR1 and CDR2 from the germline V gene are SGHRS and YFSETQ. The CDR3 DNA reads TGCGCCAGCAGCCTTCCTCCGAACACTGAAGCTTTCTTT. This sequence encodes CASSLPPNTEAFF.

This clonotype came up many times. The rearrangement uses TRBV4-3 and TRBJ2-1; D possibly corresponds to TRBD1 (6 bases). V lost 5 bases to trimming and J lost 2 bases, with 13 bases between them. Germline-derived CDR1 and CDR2 are LGHNA and YSLEER. CDR3 length: 15 amino acids. CDR3 DNA sequence: TGCGCCAGCAGCTCGCTACGACAGGCCTACAATGAGCAGTTCTTC. Its translation is CASSSLRQAYNEQFF.

Many counts were recorded for this clonotype. The rearrangement links TRBV30 to TRBJ1-6; D gene unclear. Per the germline V gene, CDR1 is GTSNPN and CDR2 is SVGIG (reference sequence). With 0 bases removed from V and 0 bases from J, the gap between germline ends came to 9 bases. The CDR3 is 16 amino acids. CDR3 protein: CAWSVGRSSYNSPLHF. As DNA, the CDR3 is TGTGCCTGGAGTGTAGGACGGAGCTCCTATAATTCACCCCTCCACTTT.

CDR3 loop: CSAPPWTSGRETQYF. The CDR3 DNA is TGCAGTGCACCTCCCTGGACTAGCGGGAGAGAGACCCAGTACTTC. This rearrangement joins TRBV20-1 to TRBJ2-5; 13 nucleotides agree with TRBD2. The germline gives CDR1 DFQATT, CDR2 SNEGSKA (reference sequence). This CDR3 spans 15 amino acids. J was trimmed by 4 bases and V by 6 bases; bases with no gene match: 8.

This CDR3 reads CASTARDRGLQPQHF. In DNA, the CDR3 is TGTGCCAGTACCGCGAGGGACAGGGGTCTTCAGCCCCAGCATTTT. V and J are TRBV19 and TRBJ1-5; 10 positions match TRBD1. The CDR3 is 15 residues long. J gave up 6 bases and V 7 bases, and 9 bases lay outside the gene matches. The V gene's germline CDR1 is LNHDA and CDR2 SQIVND (reference sequence).

The J gene is TRBJ2-7, the V gene TRBV20-1; TRBD1 matches 8 bases. CDR1 is DFQATT, CDR2 SNEGSKA, per germline (reference sequence). V gave up 3 bases and J gave up 7 bases; unmatched junction bases: 8. The CDR3 runs to 13 residues. The CDR3: CSARGRGPGEQYF. The CDR3 coding sequence is TGCAGTGCTAGGGGCAGGGGGCCGGGGGAGCAGTACTTC.

This clonotype is medium-sized within its sample. The V gene is TRBV10-3, the J gene TRBJ2-6, with a possible D match to TRBD1 (6 bases). Trimming cost V 4 bases and J 2 bases, with 12 bases left between them. Germline lookup yields CDR1 ENHRY and CDR2 SYGVKD. The CDR3 runs 16 residues. The CDR3 sequence: CAISAGHRAGANVLTF. The CDR3 DNA sequence: TGTGCCATCAGTGCGGGTCACAGGGCTGGGGCCAACGTCCTGACTTTC.

This clonotype rates as medium-sized. V and J are TRBV29-1 and TRBJ2-3; D could derive from TRBD1 or TRBD2 (5 bases each). Germline assignment: CDR1 SQVTM and CDR2 ANQGSEA. The CDR3 has 16 amino acids. Trimming removed 3 bases from V and 4 bases from J, with 20 bases in between. The CDR3 nucleotides are TGCAGCGTTGATCTGTGGGAGATAAGGGGAGCAGATACGCAGTATTTT. Translation: CSVDLWEIRGADTQYF.

There are many counts of this clonotype. The CDR3 DNA sequence: TGTGCCATCAGTGGCAACGGACAGGGGGCTGGAGAGACCCAGTACTTC. This codes for CAISGNGQGAGETQYF. The V gene is TRBV10-3, the J gene TRBJ2-5; 11 positions match TRBD1. The germline V gene encodes CDR1 ENHRY and CDR2 SYGVKD. There are 16 residues in the CDR3. Losses at the gene ends were 4 bases for V and 4 bases for J; bases not matched to a gene: 8.

In this sample, this clonotype turned up many times. The CDR3 DNA reads as TGCAGTGTGAATGGGCAGACCATGAACACTGAAGCTTTCTTT. Its translation is CSVNGQTMNTEAFF. The chain employs TRBV20-1 and TRBJ1-1; no clear D gene. The ends were cut back, 7 bases at V and 0 bases at J, with 15 bases in the middle. From germline, CDR1 is DFQATT and CDR2 SNEGSKA (reference sequence). This CDR3 has 14 amino acids.